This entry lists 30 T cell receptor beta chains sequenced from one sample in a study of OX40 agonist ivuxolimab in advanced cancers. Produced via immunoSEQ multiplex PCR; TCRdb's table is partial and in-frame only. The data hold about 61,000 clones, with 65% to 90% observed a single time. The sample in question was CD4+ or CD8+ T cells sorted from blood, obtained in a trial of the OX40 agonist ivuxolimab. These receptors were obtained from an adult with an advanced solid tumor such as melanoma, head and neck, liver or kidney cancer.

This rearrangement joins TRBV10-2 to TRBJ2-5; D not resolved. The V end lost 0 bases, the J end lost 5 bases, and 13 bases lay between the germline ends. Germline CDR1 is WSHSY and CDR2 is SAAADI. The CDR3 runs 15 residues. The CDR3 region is CASSESGIDGETQYF. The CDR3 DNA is TGCGCCAGCAGTGAGTCCGGTATAGACGGGGAGACCCAGTACTTC.

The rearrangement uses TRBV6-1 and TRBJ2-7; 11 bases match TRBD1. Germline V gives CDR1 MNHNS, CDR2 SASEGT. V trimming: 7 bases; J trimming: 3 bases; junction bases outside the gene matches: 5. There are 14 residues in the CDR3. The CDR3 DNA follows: TGTGCCAGCAAGACCGGGACAGGGGGCTACGAGCAGTACTTC. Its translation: CASKTGTGGYEQYF.

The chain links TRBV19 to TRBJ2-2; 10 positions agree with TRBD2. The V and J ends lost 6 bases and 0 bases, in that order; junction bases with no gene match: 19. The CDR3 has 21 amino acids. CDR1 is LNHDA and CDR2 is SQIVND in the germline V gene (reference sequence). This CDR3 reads CASSHPNPFSGRPTNTGELFF. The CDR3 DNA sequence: TGTGCCAGTAGCCACCCCAACCCCTTTAGCGGGAGGCCTACGAACACCGGGGAGCTGTTTTTT. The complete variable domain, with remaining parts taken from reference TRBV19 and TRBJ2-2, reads DGGITQSPKYLFRKEGQNVTLSCEQNLNHDAMYWYRQDPGQGLRLIYYSQIVNDFQKGDIAEGYSVSREKKESFPLTVTSAQKNPTAFYLCASSHPNPFSGRPTNTGELFFGEGSRLTVL.

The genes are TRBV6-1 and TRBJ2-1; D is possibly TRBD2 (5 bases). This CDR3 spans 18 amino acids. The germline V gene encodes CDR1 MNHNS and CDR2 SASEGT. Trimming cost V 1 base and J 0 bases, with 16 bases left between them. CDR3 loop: CASSEVPPAGYSYNEQFF. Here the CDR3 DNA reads TGTGCCAGCAGTGAAGTACCCCCCGCGGGCTACTCCTACAATGAGCAGTTCTTC.

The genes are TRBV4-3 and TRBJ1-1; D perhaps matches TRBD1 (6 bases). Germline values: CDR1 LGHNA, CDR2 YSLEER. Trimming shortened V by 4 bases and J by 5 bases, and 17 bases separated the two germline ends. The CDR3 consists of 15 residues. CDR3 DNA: TGCGCCAGCAGCCCCAAGGCACAGGGAGGGACTGAAGCTTTCTTT. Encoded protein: CASSPKAQGGTEAFF.

CDR3 in amino acids: CASSVEGTGSEEQYF. The DNA for the CDR3 is TGTGCCAGCAGCGTAGAAGGGACAGGGTCGGAAGAGCAGTACTTC. This rearrangement joins TRBV9 to TRBJ2-7, with 9 bases lining up with TRBD1. This CDR3 comprises 15 residues. Germline values: CDR1 SGDLS, CDR2 YYNGEE. J lost 7 bases, V lost 0 bases, and 8 bases had no gene match. Drawing the rest from reference TRBV9 and TRBJ2-7, the complete variable domain is DSGVTQTPKHLITATGQRVTLRCSPRSGDLSVYWYQQSLDQGLQFLIQYYNGEERAKGNILERFSAQQFPDLHSELNLSSLELGDSALYFCASSVEGTGSEEQYFGPGTRLTVT.

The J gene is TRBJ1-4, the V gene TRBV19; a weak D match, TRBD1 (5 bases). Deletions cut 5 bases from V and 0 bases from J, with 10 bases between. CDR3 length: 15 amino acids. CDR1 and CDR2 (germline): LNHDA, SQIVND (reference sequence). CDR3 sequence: CASSSGAATNEKLFF. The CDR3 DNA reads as TGTGCCAGTAGTTCCGGGGCTGCAACTAATGAAAAACTGTTTTTT. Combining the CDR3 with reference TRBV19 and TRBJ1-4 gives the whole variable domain DGGITQSPKYLFRKEGQNVTLSCEQNLNHDAMYWYRQDPGQGLRLIYYSQIVNDFQKGDIAEGYSVSREKKESFPLTVTSAQKNPTAFYLCASSSGAATNEKLFFGSGTQLSVL.

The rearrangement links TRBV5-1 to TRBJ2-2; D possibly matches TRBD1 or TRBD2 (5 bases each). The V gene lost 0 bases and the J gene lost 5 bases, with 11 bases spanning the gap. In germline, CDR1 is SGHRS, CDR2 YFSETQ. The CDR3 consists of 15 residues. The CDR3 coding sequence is TGCGCCAGCAGCTTGGACCCGAGGGGAACCGGGGAGCTGTTTTTT. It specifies CASSLDPRGTGELFF. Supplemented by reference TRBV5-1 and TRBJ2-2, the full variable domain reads KAGVTQTPRYLIKTRGQQVTLSCSPISGHRSVSWYQQTPGQGLQFLFEYFSETQRNKGNFPGRFSGRQFSNSRSEMNVSTLELGDSALYLCASSLDPRGTGELFFGEGSRLTVL.

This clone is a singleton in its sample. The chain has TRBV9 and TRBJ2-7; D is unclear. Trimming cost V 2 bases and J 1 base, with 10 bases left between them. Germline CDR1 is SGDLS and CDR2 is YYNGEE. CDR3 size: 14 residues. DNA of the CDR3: TGTGCCAGCAGCGTGCAGGACGGATCCTACGAGCAGTACTTC. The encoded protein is CASSVQDGSYEQYF. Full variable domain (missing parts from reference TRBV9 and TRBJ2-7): DSGVTQTPKHLITATGQRVTLRCSPRSGDLSVYWYQQSLDQGLQFLIQYYNGEERAKGNILERFSAQQFPDLHSELNLSSLELGDSALYFCASSVQDGSYEQYFGPGTRLTVT.

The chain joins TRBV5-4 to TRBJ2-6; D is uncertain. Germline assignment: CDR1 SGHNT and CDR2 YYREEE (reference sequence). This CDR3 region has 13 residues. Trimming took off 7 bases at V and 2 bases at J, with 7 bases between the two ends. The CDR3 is CASFLTGANVLTF. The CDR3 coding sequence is TGTGCCAGCTTCCTGACTGGGGCCAACGTCCTGACTTTC. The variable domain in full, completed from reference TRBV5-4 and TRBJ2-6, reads ETGVTQSPTHLIKTRGQQVTLRCSSQSGHNTVSWYQQALGQGPQFIFQYYREEENGRGNFPPRFSGLQFPNYSSELNVNALELDDSALYLCASFLTGANVLTFGAGSRLTVL.

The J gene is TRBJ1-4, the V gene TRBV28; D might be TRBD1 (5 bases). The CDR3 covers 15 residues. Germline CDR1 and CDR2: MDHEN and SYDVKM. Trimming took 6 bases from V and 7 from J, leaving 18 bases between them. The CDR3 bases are TGTGCCAGCAGCCCAGGAGGGAGGGGCGGTGAAAAACTGTTTTTT. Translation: CASSPGGRGGEKLFF.

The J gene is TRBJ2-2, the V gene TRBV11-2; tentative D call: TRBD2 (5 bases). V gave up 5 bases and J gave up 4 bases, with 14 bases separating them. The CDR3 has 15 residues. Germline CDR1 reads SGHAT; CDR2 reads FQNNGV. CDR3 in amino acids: CASSTGSRFTGELFF. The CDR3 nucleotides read TGTGCCAGCAGCACGGGGTCCCGCTTCACCGGGGAGCTGTTTTTT.

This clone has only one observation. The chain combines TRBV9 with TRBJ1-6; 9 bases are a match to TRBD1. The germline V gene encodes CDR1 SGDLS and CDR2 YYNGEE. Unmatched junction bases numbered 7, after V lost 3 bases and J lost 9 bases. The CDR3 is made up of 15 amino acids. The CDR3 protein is CASSAGTGISSPLHF. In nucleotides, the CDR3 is TGTGCCAGCAGCGCTGGGACAGGGATCTCTTCACCCCTCCACTTT.

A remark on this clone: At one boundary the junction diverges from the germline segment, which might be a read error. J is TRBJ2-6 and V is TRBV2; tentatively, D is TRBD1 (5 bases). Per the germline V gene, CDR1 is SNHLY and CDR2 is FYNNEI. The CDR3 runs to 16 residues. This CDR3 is CASSVHNLSGADVLTF. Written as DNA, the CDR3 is TGTGCCAGCAGCGTACATAATCTCTCTGGGGCCGACGTCCTGACTTTC.

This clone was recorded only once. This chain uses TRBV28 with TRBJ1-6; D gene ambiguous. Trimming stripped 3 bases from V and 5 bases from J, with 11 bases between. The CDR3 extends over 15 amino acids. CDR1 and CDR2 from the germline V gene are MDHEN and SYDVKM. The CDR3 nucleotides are TGTGCCAGCAGTTTCGCGGATTTTAATAATTCACCCCTCCACTTT. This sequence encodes CASSFADFNNSPLHF.

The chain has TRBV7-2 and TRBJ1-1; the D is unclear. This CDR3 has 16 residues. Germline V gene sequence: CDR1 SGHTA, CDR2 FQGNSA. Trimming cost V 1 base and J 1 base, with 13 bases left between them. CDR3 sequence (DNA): TGTGCCAGCAGCTTAGTTCCGGCTCGCGCGAACACTGAAGCTTTCTTT. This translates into CASSLVPARANTEAFF.

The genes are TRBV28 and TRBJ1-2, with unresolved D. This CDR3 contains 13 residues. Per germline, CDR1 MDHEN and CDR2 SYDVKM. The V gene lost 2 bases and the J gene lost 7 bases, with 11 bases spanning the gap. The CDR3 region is CASSLASAFGYTF. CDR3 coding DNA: TGTGCCAGCAGTTTAGCCTCTGCGTTTGGCTACACCTTC.

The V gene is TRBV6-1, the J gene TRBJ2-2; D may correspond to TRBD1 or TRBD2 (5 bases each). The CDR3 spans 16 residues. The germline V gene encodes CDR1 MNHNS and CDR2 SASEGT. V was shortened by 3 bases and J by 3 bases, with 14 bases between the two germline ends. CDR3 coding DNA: TGTGCCAGCAGTGAGTCGGGGCCTGGGGACACCGGGGAGCTGTTTTTT. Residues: CASSESGPGDTGELFF.

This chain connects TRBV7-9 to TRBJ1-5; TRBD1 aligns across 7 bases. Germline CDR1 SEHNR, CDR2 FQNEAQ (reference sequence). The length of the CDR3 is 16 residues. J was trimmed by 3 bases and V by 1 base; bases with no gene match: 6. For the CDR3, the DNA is TGTGCCAGCAGCTTAGAAGGGACAGTGCCCAATCAGCCCCAGCATTTT. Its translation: CASSLEGTVPNQPQHF.

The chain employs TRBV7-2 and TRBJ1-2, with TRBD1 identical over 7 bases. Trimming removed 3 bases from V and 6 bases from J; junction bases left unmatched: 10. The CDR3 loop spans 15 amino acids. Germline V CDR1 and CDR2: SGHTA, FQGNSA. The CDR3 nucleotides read TGTGCCAGCAGCTTGGACAGTCAGGGGGGAGATGGCTACACCTTC. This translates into CASSLDSQGGDGYTF.

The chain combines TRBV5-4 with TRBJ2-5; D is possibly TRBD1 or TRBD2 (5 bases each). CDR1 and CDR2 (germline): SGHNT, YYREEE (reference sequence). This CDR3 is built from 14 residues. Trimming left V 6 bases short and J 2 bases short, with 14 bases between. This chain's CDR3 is CASTTERGQETQYF. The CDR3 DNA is TGTGCCAGCACCACCGAGAGGGGTCAAGAGACCCAGTACTTC.

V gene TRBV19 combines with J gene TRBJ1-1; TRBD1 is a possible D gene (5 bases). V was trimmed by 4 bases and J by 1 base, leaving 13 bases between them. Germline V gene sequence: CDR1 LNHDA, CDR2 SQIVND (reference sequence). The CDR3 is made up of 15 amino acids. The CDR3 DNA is TGTGCCAGTAGTACGGGACTTGAGGGGAACACTGAAGCTTTCTTT. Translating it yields CASSTGLEGNTEAFF. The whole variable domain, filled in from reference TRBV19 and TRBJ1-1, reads DGGITQSPKYLFRKEGQNVTLSCEQNLNHDAMYWYRQDPGQGLRLIYYSQIVNDFQKGDIAEGYSVSREKKESFPLTVTSAQKNPTAFYLCASSTGLEGNTEAFFGQGTRLTVV.

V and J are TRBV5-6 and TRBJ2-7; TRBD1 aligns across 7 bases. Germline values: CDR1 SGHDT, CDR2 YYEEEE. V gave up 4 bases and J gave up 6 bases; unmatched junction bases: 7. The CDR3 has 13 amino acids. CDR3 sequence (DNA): TGTGCCAGCAGCCCGACAGGGCCCAGCGAGCAGTACTTC. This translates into CASSPTGPSEQYF.

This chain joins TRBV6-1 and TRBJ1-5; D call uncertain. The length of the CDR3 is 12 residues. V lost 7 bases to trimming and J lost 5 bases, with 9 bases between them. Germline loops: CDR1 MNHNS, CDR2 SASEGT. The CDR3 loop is CASTGYDQPQHF. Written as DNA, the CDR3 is TGTGCCAGCACTGGTTACGATCAGCCCCAGCATTTT.

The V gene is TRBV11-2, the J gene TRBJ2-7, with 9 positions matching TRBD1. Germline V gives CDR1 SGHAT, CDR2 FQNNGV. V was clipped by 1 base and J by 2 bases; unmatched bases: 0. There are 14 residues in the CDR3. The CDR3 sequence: CASSLGQGAYEQYF. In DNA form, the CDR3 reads TGTGCCAGCAGCTTAGGACAGGGGGCCTACGAGCAGTACTTC.

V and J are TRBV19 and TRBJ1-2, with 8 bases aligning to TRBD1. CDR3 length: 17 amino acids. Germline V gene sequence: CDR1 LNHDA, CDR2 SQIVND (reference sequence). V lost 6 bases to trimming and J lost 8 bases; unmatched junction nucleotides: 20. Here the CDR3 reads CASSIPRVAGGDAGYTF. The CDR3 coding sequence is TGTGCCAGTAGCATTCCCAGGGTGGCAGGGGGCGATGCCGGCTACACCTTC.

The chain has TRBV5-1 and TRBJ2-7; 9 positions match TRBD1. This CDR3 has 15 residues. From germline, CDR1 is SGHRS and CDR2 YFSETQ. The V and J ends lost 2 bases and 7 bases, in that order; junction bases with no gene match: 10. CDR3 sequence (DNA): TGCGCCAGCAGCTTACAATGGACAGGGGAAGGAGAGCAGTACTTC. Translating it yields CASSLQWTGEGEQYF.

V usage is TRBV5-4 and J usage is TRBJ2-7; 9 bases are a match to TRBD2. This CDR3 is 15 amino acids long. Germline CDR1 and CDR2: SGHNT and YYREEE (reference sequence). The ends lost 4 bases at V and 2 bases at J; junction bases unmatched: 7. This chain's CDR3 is CASSTATSGAYEQYF. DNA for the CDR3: TGTGCCAGCAGCACCGCGACTAGCGGCGCCTACGAGCAGTACTTC.

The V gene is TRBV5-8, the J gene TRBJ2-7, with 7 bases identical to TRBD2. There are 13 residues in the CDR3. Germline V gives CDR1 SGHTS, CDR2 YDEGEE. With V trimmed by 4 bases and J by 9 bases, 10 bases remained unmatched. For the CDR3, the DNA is TGTGCCAGCAGCGCTGGTTTCGGCGGGGGGCAGTACTTC. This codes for CASSAGFGGGQYF.

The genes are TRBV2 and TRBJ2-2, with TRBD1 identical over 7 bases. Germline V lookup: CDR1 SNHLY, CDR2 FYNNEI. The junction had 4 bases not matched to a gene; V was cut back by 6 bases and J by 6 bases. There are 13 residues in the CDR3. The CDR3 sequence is CASSQQGSGELFF. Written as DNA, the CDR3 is TGTGCCAGCAGCCAACAGGGGTCCGGGGAGCTGTTTTTT.